This T cell receptor (beta chain) was identified in a study of OX40 agonist ivuxolimab in advanced cancers. Study-wide context: While on treatment, patients had intravenous ivuxolimab at 0.01 to 10 mg/kg every 2 weeks. Prior therapy, whether anti-PD-1, anti-PD-L1 or anti-CTLA-4, was allowed, and 35% to 40% had some. Study-wide results and limits: Within 6 weeks, CD4+ and CD8+ blood T cells expanded clonally at 0.1 to 3.0 mg/kg. Expanded peripheral T cell antigen specificity was not determined.

Profiling relied on immunoSEQ multiplex PCR, and the TCRdb table lists in-frame clones only, not all of them. Among 80,000 or so clones listed, over 70% were seen once. Germline CDR1 SEHNR, CDR2 FQNEAQ (reference sequence). The CDR3 spans 13 residues. Unmatched junction bases numbered 8, after V lost 5 bases and J lost 8 bases. Note on this clone: What it binds is not known.

This specimen consisted of CD4+ or CD8+ T cells sorted from blood, obtained in a trial of the OX40 agonist ivuxolimab. This chain links TRBV7-9 with TRBJ2-7, with 8 positions matching TRBD1. The clonotype comes from an adult with an advanced solid tumor such as melanoma, head and neck, liver or kidney cancer. CDR3 DNA sequence: TGTGCCAGCAGCCCAAAGGACAGGGTGAAGCAGTACTTC. Translation: CASSPKDRVKQYF. Combining the CDR3 with reference TRBV7-9 and TRBJ2-7 gives the whole variable domain DTGVSQNPRHKITKRGQNVTFRCDPISEHNRLYWYRQTLGQGPEFLTYFQNEAQLEKSRLLSDRFSAERPKGSFSTLEIQRTEQGDSAMYLCASSPKDRVKQYFGPGTRLTVT.